This TCR beta chain was identified in a study of blood T cells in healthy people across ages (dated by TCRdb to the mid-2010s). Regarding the study in general: In model experiments, template switching captured roughly one uniquely barcoded TCR beta cDNA molecule for every two T cells. The study measured age-related changes in TCR beta repertoire diversity using deep sequencing normalized with unique cDNA molecular identifiers. Four age groups were formed from the donors: young (average approximately 15 years), middle-aged (around 40), aged (62) and long-lived (roughly 88). To avoid experimental bias, donors of different ages were randomly spread across the sequencing lanes. Using the same blood draw, the study looked at two additional independent replicas of 1 million unique cDNA reads for two donors, one aged 18 to 30 and the other aged 80 or older.

Broader findings and caveats from the paper: Estimates of total diversity from one million sequenced T cells were regarded as lower bounds and underestimates. Bulk unsorted PBMC profiling prevented conclusive comparison of naive and antigen-experienced compartments. A strong correlation was found between observed TCR beta diversity and the percentage of naive T cells measured by flow cytometry. Compared with the aged group, the long-lived group had more naive CD4+ T cells, fewer expanded clones and increased TCR diversity, a pattern suggesting age selection. The CMV infection status of donors was not known, potentially confounding age-related changes in expanded clonotypes. As age increased, observed TCR beta diversity per million T cells dropped in a roughly linear way, and a significant reduction was already evident by age 40.

Library generation was performed with 5' RACE. The sequencer listed for this sample is Illumina HiSeq 2500. A second PCR of roughly 7 to 12 cycles was performed with a sample-barcoded 5' primer and a J-beta primer mix. Each TCR beta cDNA molecule received a unique molecular identifier from a template-switch 5' adaptor carrying 12 random nucleotides. At least 2.5 million CDR3-containing paired-end reads were obtained from each sample. First-strand cDNA synthesis was performed from all RNA using the Mint cDNA synthesis kit, with priming by a TRBC-specific oligonucleotide. Following uracil-DNA glycosylase treatment, all cDNA underwent a first 18-cycle PCR with the universal primers M1SS and BC2_uni_R. As for the authors' bioinformatics: For normalization, 1 million high-quality reads, each with a distinct molecular identifier, were randomly selected from each sample. Reads with shared molecular identifiers were discarded instead of being binned into consensus sequences. MiTCR, with a Q25 quality threshold and the strictest error-elimination algorithm, was used for CDR3 identification, clonotype clustering and error correction. Lower-bound total TCR beta diversity was estimated with a nonparametric unseen species model using Euler transformation. TCRdb reprocessing: public reads trimmed at Q25 with fastp, clones called with MiXCR, in-frame beta chains kept. Every entry covers one CDR3 protein and lists the most common genes and DNA from its rows. The V and J calls and clone size come from TCRdb's table, not from the authors' own analysis. The sample table lists about 280,000 distinct CDR3 sequences, roughly 29% of them with a count of one. Of the sample, 25% to 35% is held by the ten largest clones.

The sample holds many counts of this clonotype. Its antigen is unknown. Base qualities are not recorded, but no much larger clone differs from it by a single base. Systemically healthy Caucasian individuals from Russia, around 38 in total and aged about 6 to 95 years, were included as donors. Around 10 milliliters of peripheral blood were drawn from each donor into EDTA-treated Vacutainer tubes. Ficoll-Paque density-gradient centrifugation was used to isolate PBMCs, with at least 6.5 million obtained per sample. Total RNA was extracted from PBMCs with Trizol reagent, with at least 5.5 micrograms obtained per sample. For every donor, an aliquot of PBMCs went through flow cytometry to measure the percentages of naive CD45RAhigh/CD27high T cells. Reading the germline V gene (reference sequence) gives CDR1 MNHNY and CDR2 SVGAGI. From the cysteine through the phenylalanine, the CDR3 covers 14 amino acids. Only the CDR3 DNA stays, 42 bases, in frame from base 1. V loses 1 base of germline sequence and J loses 3 bases, and the interval between the two ends is 9 bases.

The sequencing sample was made of blood. The origin of this receptor is a woman between 65 and 79 years old in good health. The chain employs TRBV6-6 and TRBJ2-5, with the D gene call left open. In nucleotides, the sequence is TGTGCCAGCAGTTACTGGGTGGAAAAAGAGACCCAGTACTTC. This yields the protein CASSYWVEKETQYF.